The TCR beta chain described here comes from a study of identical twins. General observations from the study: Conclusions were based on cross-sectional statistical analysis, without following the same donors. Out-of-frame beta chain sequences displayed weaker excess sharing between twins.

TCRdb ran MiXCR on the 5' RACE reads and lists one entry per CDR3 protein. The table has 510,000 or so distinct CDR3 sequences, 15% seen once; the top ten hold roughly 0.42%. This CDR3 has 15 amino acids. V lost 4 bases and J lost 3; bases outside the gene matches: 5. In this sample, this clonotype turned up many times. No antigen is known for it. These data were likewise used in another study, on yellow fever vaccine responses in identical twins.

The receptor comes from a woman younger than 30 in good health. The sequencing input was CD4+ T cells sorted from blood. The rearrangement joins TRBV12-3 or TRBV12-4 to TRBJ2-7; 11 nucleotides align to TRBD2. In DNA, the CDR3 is TGTGCCAGCAGTTCCAGACTAGCGGGGCACTACGAGCAGTACTTC. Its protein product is CASSSRLAGHYEQYF.